Each of the 3 T cell receptor beta chains below was sequenced from the same sample in a study of blood T cell repertoires in COVID-19. Here immunoSEQ multiplex PCR was the method, and the copy in TCRdb shows in-frame clones only, minus some. The top ten clones hold around 2.6% of a sample with 260,000 or so clones, about 91% of them seen once. What was sequenced was PBMCs or T cells enriched from blood (not recorded which). Source of these receptors: a woman in her 30s with acute COVID-19.

This sequence joins TRBV5-4 and TRBJ2-6, with D perhaps matching TRBD1 (5 bases). V was shortened by 4 bases and J by 1 base, with 12 bases between the two germline ends. This CDR3 contains 16 residues. CDR1 is SGHNT, CDR2 YYREEE, per germline (reference sequence). This CDR3 reads CASSTLRGSGANVLTF. The CDR3 DNA reads TGTGCCAGCAGCACACTAAGGGGTTCTGGGGCCAACGTCCTGACTTTC.

The genes are TRBV11-2 and TRBJ2-1; possible D gene TRBD2, 5 bases. Germline V gene data show CDR1 as SGHAT and CDR2 as FQNNGV. The CDR3 extends over 12 amino acids. Trimming took 5 bases from V and 9 from J, leaving 11 bases between them. The CDR3 DNA sequence: TGTGCCAGCAGCCCGGGGTTGGCTGAGCAGTTCTTC. Encoded protein: CASSPGLAEQFF.

This chain links TRBV25-1 with TRBJ1-1; D not resolved. The ends were cut back, 4 bases at V and 4 bases at J, with 7 bases in the middle. The CDR3 totals 12 residues. Looked up from germline, CDR1 is MGHDK and CDR2 is SYGVNS. The CDR3 bases are TGTGCCAGCAGTGCATACGGCACTGAAGCTTTCTTT. As protein: CASSAYGTEAFF.